These 4 T cell receptor beta chains came from one sample sequenced in a study of T cells in Graves' hyperthyroidism and ophthalmopathy. The investigators amplified TCR beta CDR3 regions from RNA transcripts. Researchers ran a first-round RT-PCR on the TCR CDR3 using the HTBI primer set. TCRdb reanalysed the multiplex PCR reads using MiXCR and keeps one entry per CDR3 protein. The sample shows around 500,000 distinct CDR3 sequences, roughly an eighth of them seen only once. What was sequenced was blood. These receptors all come from a woman younger than 30 with Graves' hyperthyroidism.

This clonotype was picked up many times. This chain uses TRBV3-1 with TRBJ2-3; 10 bases map to TRBD2. The CDR3 is 16 residues long. Trimming removed 1 base from V and 5 bases from J; junction bases left unmatched: 6. Germline lookup yields CDR1 LGHDT and CDR2 YNNKEL (reference sequence). In DNA form, the CDR3 reads TGTGCCAGCAGCCAAGCGCTAGCGGGAGTGGGAGATACGCAGTATTTT. Amino acid sequence: CASSQALAGVGDTQYF.

This clonotype was seen repeatedly, ten times or more. The chain combines TRBV27 with TRBJ2-1; 13 nucleotides align to TRBD2. The CDR3 covers 20 residues. V lost 3 bases and J lost 2; bases outside the gene matches: 13. Germline CDR1 MNHEY, CDR2 SMNVEV (reference sequence). The CDR3 loop reads CASSFPQTSGRGWTYNEQFF. CDR3 coding DNA: TGTGCCAGCAGTTTCCCTCAAACTAGCGGGAGGGGGTGGACCTACAATGAGCAGTTCTTC.

This clonotype showed up many times. V and J are TRBV28 and TRBJ2-7; 8 nucleotides line up with TRBD2. The V gene end was trimmed by 3 bases and the J gene end by 2 bases; junction bases not matched to a gene: 6. CDR1 is MDHEN and CDR2 is SYDVKM in the germline V gene. This CDR3 is 15 amino acids long. CDR3 sequence (DNA): TGTGCCAGCAGTTTCGGGCGGGAGGCTGCCTACGAGCAGTACTTC. It translates to CASSFGREAAYEQYF.

The sample holds many counts of this clonotype. This chain uses TRBV29-1 with TRBJ2-1, with D uncertain. The germline V gene encodes CDR1 SQVTM and CDR2 ANQGSEA. Trimming took off 1 base at V and 8 bases at J, with 15 bases between the two ends. CDR3 length: 14 residues. CDR3 sequence (DNA): TGCAGCGTTGAAGGTTCGGTGTTTAATGATGAGCAGTTCTTC. This codes for CSVEGSVFNDEQFF.